Included here is one T cell receptor (beta chain) sequence, with context. These data belong to a study of CD8 T cells in Susac syndrome. Roughly 0.45 to 1 ug RNA was reverse transcribed with random hexamers. The immunoSEQ assay covered 54 Vbeta and 13 Jbeta segments for CDR3. Each CDR3 protein gets one entry after TCRdb re-called the immunoSEQ multiplex PCR reads with MiXCR. The table lists approximately 71,000 distinct CDR3 sequences, 95% to 96% of them singletons. The CDR3 extends over 17 amino acids. V was clipped by 3 bases and J by 12 bases, with 28 bases between them. Germline CDR1 reads LGHDT; CDR2 reads YNNKEL (reference sequence).

The source is a human donor with multiple sclerosis. J is TRBJ2-3 and V is TRBV3-1; the D is unclear. Material for sequencing was CD4+ T cells from PBMCs. The CDR3 sequence: CASSHFYQLGVGAEQYF. Written as DNA, the CDR3 is TGTGCCAGCAGCCATTTTTACCAGTTGGGTGTTGGAGCAGAACAGTATTTT.